This TCR beta chain was captured in a study of blood T cell repertoires in COVID-19. Whole-study context: PBMCs, B-cell-depleted T cells, or T cells provided the cDNA or gDNA that made up the material.

Repertoires were generated with immunoSEQ multiplex PCR, while TCRdb's copy carries only in-frame clones and drops some. The sample has around 140,000 clones; around 87% are singletons. V shed 4 bases and J 4 bases; nucleotides not matched to a gene: 13. The V gene's germline CDR1 is GTSNPN and CDR2 SVGIG (reference sequence). This CDR3 has 17 amino acids. The origin of this receptor is a man older than 75 with acute or convalescent COVID-19. The chain combines TRBV30 with TRBJ2-2; 9 bases are shared with TRBD1. The sample comprised peripheral blood. The CDR3 sequence: CAWNPGTGGAGTGELFF. In nucleotides, the CDR3 is TGTGCCTGGAACCCCGGAACAGGGGGCGCGGGCACCGGGGAGCTGTTTTTT.